The entry below gives a single TCR beta chain sequence along with its context. The sample holds a few counts of this clone. Its antigen target is currently unknown. Per-base qualities were not stored, and no clone one base away is much larger. These data originate in a study of control samples from healthy donors and cancer patients (dated by TCRdb to the early 2020s). To prepare the library, the immunoSEQ multiplex PCR assay was applied. Drawn from immuneACCESS, this table holds only the in-frame rearrangements with V and J called that TCRdb kept. Clones are partly lost; checked studies trace under half to an unresolved V gene and leave the rest unexplained. The sample table records tens of thousands of clones; over 70% of these occur just once. About 26% of the sample comes from the top ten. Sequenced sample: blood. The sequence was collected from a man over 45 in good health.

The CDR3 in this case is CASQGQTTVNEQFF. The nucleotide sequence is given as TGTGCCAGCCAGGGACAGACAACTGTGAATGAGCAGTTCTTC. Recombination connected TRBV19 to TRBJ2-1; 7 of the junction bases match TRBD1. The germline V gene (reference sequence) provides CDR1 LNHDA and CDR2 SQIVND. Including the terminal cysteine and phenylalanine, the CDR3 comprises 14 residues. The read is trimmed to its CDR3 DNA, 42 bases read in frame from base 1. Compared with germline, V lacks 9 bases and J lacks 7 bases; bases without a gene match: 12. Extended through the reference TRBV19 and TRBJ2-1 proteins, this CDR3 yields the full variable domain: DGGITQSPKYLFRKEGQNVTLSCEQNLNHDAMYWYRQDPGQGLRLIYYSQIVNDFQKGDIAEGYSVSREKKESFPLTVTSAQKNPTAFYLCASQGQTTVNEQFFGPGTRLTVL.